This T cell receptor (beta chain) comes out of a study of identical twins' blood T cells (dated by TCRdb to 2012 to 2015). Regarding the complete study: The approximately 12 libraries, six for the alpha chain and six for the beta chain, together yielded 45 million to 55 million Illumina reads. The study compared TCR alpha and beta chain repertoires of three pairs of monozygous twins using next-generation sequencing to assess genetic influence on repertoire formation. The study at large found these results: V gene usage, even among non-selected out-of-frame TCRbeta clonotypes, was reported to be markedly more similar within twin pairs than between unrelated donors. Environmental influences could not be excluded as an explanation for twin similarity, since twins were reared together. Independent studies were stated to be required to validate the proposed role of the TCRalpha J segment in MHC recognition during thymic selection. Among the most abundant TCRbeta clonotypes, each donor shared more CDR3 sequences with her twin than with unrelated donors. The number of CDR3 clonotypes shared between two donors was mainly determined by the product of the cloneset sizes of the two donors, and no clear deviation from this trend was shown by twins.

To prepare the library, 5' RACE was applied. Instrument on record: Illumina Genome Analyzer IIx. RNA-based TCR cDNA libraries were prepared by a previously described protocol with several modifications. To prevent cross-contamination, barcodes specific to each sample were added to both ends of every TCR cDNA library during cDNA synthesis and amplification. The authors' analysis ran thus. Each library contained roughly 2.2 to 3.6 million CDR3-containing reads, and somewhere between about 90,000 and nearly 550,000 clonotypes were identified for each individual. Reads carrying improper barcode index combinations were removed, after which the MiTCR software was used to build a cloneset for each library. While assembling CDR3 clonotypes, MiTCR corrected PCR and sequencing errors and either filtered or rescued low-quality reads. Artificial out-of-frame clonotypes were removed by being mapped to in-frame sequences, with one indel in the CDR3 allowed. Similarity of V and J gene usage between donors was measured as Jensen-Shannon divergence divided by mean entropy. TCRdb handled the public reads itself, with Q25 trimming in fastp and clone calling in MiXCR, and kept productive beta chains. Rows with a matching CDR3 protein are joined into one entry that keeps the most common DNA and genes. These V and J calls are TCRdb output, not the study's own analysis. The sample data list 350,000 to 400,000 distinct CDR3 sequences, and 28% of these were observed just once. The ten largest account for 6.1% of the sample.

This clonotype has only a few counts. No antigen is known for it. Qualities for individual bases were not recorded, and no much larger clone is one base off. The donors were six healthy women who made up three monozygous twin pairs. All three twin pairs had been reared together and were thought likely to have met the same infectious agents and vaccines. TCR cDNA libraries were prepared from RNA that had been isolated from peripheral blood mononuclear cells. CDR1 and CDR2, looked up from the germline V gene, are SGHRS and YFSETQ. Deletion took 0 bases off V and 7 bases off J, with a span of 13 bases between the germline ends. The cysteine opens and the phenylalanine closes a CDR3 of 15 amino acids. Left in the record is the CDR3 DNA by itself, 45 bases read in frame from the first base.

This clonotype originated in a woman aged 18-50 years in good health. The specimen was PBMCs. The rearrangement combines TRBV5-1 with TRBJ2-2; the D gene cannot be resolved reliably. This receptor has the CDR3 CASSLDSEVYGELFF. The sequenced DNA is TGCGCCAGCAGCTTGGATTCCGAGGTCTACGGGGAGCTGTTTTTT.